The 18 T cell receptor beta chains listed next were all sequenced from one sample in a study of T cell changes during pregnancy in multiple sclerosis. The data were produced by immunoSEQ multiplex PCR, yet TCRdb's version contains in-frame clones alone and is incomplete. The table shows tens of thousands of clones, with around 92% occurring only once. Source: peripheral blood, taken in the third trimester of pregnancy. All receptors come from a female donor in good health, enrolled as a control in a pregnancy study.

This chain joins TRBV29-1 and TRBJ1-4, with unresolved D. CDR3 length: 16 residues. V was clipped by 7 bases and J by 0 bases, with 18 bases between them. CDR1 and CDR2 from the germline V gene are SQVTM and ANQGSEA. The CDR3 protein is CSASAVRIATNEKLFF. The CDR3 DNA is TGCAGCGCCTCAGCGGTTAGAATCGCAACTAATGAAAAACTGTTTTTT.

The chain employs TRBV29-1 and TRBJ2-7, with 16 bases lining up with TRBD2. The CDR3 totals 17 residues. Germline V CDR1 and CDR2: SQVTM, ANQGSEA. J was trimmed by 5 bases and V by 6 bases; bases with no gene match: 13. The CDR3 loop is CSVMGTSGRAAYDEQYF. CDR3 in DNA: TGCAGCGTGATGGGGACTAGCGGGAGGGCCGCGTATGACGAGCAGTACTTC.

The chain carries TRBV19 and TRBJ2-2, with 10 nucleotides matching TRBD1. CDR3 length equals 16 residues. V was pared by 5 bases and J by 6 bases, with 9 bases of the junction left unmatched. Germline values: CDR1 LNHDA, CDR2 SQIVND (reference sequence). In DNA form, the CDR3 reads TGTGCCAGTAGTCCGGGGACAGGGGATAACGCCGGGGAGCTGTTTTTT. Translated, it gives CASSPGTGDNAGELFF.

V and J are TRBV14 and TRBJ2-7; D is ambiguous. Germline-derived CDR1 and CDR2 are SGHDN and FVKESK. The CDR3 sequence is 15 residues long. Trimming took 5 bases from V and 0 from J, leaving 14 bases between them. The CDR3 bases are TGTGCCAGCAGCAAAGGTTGGCGGCGCTCCTACGAGCAGTACTTC. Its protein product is CASSKGWRRSYEQYF.

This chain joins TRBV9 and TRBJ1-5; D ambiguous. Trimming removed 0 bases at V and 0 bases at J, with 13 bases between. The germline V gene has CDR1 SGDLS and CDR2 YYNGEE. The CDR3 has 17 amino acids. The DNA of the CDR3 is TGTGCCAGCAGCGTAGAGCCAGACTACTATAGCAATCAGCCCCAGCATTTT. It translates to CASSVEPDYYSNQPQHF.

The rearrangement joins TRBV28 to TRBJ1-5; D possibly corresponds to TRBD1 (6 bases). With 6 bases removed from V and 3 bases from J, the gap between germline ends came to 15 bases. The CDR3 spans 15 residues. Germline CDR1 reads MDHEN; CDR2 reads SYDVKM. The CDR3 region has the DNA TGTGCCAGCAGCTCCCCTGACAGGCTCAATCAGCCCCAGCATTTT. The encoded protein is CASSSPDRLNQPQHF.

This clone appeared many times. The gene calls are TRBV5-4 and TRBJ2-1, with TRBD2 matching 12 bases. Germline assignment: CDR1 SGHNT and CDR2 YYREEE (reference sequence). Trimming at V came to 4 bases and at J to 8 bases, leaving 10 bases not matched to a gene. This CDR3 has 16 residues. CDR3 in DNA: TGTGCCAGCAGCACCCTGACTAGCGGGAGTGGTGATGAGCAGTTCTTC. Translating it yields CASSTLTSGSGDEQFF.

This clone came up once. CDR3 region: CASSQRDRGQREQYF. CDR3 nucleotide sequence: TGTGCCAGCAGCCAACGGGACAGGGGGCAGCGGGAGCAGTACTTC. This rearrangement joins TRBV5-4 to TRBJ2-7; 12 bases fit TRBD1. V lost 4 bases to trimming and J lost 7 bases; unmatched junction nucleotides: 9. Germline CDR1 SGHNT, CDR2 YYREEE (reference sequence). This CDR3 contains 15 residues.

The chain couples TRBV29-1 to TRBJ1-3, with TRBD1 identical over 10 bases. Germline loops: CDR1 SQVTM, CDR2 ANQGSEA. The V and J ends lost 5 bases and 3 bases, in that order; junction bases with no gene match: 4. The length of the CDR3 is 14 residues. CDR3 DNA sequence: TGCAGCGTTTCGACAGGGGGCTTTGGAAACACCATATATTTT. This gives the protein CSVSTGGFGNTIYF.

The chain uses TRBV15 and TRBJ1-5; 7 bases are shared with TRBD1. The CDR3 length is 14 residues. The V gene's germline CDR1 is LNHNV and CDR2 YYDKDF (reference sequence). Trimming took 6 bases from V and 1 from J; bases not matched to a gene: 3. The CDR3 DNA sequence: TGTGCCACCAGTCGACAGGGAAGCAATCAGCCCCAGCATTTT. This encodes CATSRQGSNQPQHF.

In DNA, the CDR3 is TGTGCCAGCAGCCCACCCCTCCGGGACAGGCTCAATCAGCCCCAGCATTTT. It encodes CASSPPLRDRLNQPQHF. The chain combines TRBV7-2 with TRBJ1-5; 8 bases fit TRBD1. The trim removed 5 bases at V and 3 bases at J, leaving 12 bases unmatched. This CDR3 contains 17 residues. Germline CDR1 reads SGHTA; CDR2 reads FQGNSA. The full variable domain, in which reference TRBV7-2 and TRBJ1-5 provide the parts outside the CDR3, is GAGVSQSPSNKVTEKGKDVELRCDPISGHTALYWYRQSLGQGLEFLIYFQGNSAPDKSGLPSDRFSAERTGGSVSTLTIQRTQQEDSAVYLCASSPPLRDRLNQPQHFGDGTRLSIL.

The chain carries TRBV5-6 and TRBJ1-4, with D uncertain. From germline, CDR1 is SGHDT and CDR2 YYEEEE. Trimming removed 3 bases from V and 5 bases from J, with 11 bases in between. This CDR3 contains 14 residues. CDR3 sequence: CASSSRRENEKLFF. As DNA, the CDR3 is TGTGCCAGCAGCTCCCGACGGGAGAATGAAAAACTGTTTTTT.

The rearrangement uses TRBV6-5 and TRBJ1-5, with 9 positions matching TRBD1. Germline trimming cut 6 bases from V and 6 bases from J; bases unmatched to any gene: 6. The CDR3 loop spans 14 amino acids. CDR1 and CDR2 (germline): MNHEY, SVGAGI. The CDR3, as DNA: TGTGCCAGCAGCTCCGGGACAGGGTTTCAGCCCCAGCATTTT. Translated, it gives CASSSGTGFQPQHF.

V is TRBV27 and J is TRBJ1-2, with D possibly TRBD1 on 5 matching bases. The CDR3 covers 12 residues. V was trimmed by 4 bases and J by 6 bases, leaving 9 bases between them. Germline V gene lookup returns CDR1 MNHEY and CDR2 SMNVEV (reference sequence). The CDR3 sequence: CASSSTEDGYTF. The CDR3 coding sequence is TGTGCCAGCAGTTCGACAGAGGATGGCTACACCTTC.

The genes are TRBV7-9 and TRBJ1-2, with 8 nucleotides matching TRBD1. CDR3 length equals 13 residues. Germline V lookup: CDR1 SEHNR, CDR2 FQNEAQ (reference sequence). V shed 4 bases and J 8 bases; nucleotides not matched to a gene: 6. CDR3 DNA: TGTGCCAGCAGCTCCCAACAGGGGGGGGGCTACACCTTC. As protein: CASSSQQGGGYTF.

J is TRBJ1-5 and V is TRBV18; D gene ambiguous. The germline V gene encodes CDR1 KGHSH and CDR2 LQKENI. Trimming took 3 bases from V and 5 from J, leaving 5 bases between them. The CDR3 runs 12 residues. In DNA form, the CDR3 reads TGTGCCAGCTCACCTTCTGATCAGCCCCAGCATTTT. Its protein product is CASSPSDQPQHF.

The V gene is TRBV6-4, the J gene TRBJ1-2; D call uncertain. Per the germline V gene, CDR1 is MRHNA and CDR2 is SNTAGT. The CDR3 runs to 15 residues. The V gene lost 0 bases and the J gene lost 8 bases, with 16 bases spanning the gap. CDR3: CASSDSISGGRGYTF. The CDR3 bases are TGTGCCAGCAGTGACTCGATTAGTGGCGGTAGGGGCTACACCTTC.

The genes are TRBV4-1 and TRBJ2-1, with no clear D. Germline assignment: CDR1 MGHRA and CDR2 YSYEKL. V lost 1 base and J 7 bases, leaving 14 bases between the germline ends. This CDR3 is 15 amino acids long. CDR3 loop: CASSQATENGNEQFF. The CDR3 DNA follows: TGCGCCAGCAGCCAAGCCACTGAGAACGGGAATGAGCAGTTCTTC.